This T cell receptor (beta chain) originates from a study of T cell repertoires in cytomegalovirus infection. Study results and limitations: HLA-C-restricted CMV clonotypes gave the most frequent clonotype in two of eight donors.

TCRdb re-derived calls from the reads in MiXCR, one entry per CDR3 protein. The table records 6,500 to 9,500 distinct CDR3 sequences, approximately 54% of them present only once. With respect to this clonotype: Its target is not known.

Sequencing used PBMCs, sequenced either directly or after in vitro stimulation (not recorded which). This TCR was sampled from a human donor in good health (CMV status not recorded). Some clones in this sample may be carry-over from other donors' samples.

CDR3 in amino acids: CASSLGTSGRNIQYF. In DNA, the CDR3 is TGTGCCAGCAGCTTAGGGACCAGCGGGAGAAACATTCAGTACTTC. The chain carries TRBV7-2 and TRBJ2-4, with TRBD2 matching 8 bases. The CDR3 is 15 residues long. Germline loops: CDR1 SGHTA, CDR2 FQGNSA. After removal of 1 base from V and 6 bases from J, the junction contained 5 bases not matched to a gene.